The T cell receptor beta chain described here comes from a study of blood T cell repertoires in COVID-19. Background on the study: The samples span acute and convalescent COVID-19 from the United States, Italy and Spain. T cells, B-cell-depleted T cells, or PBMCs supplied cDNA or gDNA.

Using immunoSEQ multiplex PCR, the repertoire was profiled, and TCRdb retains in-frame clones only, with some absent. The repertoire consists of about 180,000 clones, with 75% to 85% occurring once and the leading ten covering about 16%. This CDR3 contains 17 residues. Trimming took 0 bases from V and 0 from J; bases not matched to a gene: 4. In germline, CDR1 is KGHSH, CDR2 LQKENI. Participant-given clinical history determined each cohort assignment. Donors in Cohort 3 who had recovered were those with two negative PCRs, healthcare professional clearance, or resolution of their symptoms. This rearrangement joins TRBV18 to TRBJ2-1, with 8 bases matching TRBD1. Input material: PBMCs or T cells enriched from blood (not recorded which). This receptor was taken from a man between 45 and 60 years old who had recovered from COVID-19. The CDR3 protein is CASSPPEGQASYNEQFF. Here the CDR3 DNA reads TGTGCCAGCTCACCACCCGAGGGACAGGCCTCCTACAATGAGCAGTTCTTC.